This T cell receptor (beta chain) was captured in a study of cytomegalovirus exposure and HLA in healthy donors. Vbeta (60) and Jbeta (13) primers were used in the PCR. Repertoires were generated with immunoSEQ multiplex PCR, while TCRdb's copy carries only in-frame clones and drops some. The table lists some 180,000 clones, about nine tenths of them singletons. V was clipped by 5 bases and J by 4 bases; unmatched bases: 13. The CDR3 consists of 16 residues. Germline assignment: CDR1 KGHSH and CDR2 LQKENI. Concerning this clone: Its matching antigen is unknown. Different DNA sequences within this sample yield the same CDR3.

Broader study findings: Donor immune exposure was known only as CMV serostatus.

The sample comprised PBMCs. This chain joins TRBV18 and TRBJ1-2; 7 bases are shared with TRBD1. The sequence came from a boy between 2 and 10 years old in good health and CMV-seronegative. Here the CDR3 DNA reads TGTGCCAGCTCAAGGGAAGCTGAGCAGGGGGGCTATGGCTACACCTTC. It codes for CASSREAEQGGYGYTF.